The rows below give T cell receptor beta chains drawn from one sample of a study of identical twins. TCRdb itself ran the 5' RACE reads through MiXCR, one entry per CDR3 protein. The sample includes 450,000 or so distinct CDR3 sequences, about 24% seen only once; the top ten take 2.9%. This sample was also put to use in a study of T cells expressing NK-cell markers.

Sequencing input: CD4+ T cells sorted from blood. These receptors were collected from a woman under 30 in good health. CDR3s include the opening cysteine and the closing phenylalanine or tryptophan. A D gene is named only where the DNA matches it firmly. Some rows mark clone size as missing; the rest say once, few, many or name a class of expanded clone.

NA,TRBV11-2,NA,TRBJ2-7,TGTGCCAGCAGCCTGGGGCAGGTCAAGGCCTACGAGCAGTACTTC,CASSLGQVKAYEQYF
NA,TRBV12-3/TRBV12-4,TRBD1,TRBJ2-7,TGTGCCAGCAGTCGGGACAGGAGGTTCTGTGAGCAGTACTTC,CASSRDRRFCEQYF
few,TRBV5-5,NA,TRBJ2-5,TGTGCCAGCAGCTTGGGACCGAAACAAGAGACCCAGTACTTC,CASSLGPKQETQYF
NA,TRBV5-1,TRBD1,TRBJ1-2,TGCGCCAGCAGCCCGGGACAGGGGGCTGGCTACACCTTC,CASSPGQGAGYTF
many,TRBV10-3,NA,TRBJ2-1,TGTGCCATCAGTGAAACGCTCTCCTACAATGAGCAGTTCTTC,CAISETLSYNEQFF
NA,TRBV7-2,TRBD2,TRBJ2-7,TGTGCCAGCAGCCCCCGCGGGGGATGGGAAGGATCCTACGAGCAGTACTTC,CASSPRGGWEGSYEQYF
few,TRBV2,NA,TRBJ2-7,TGTGCCAGCAGTATATTGGAGAACGAGCAGTACTTC,CASSILENEQYF
few,TRBV6-1,NA,TRBJ2-6,TGTGCCAGCGCTGGCTCTGGGGCCAACGTCCTGACTTTC,CASAGSGANVLTF
NA,TRBV7-9,TRBD2,TRBJ2-7,TGTGCCAGCAGCTATGTCCCGGCTAGCGGGAGGGGGGAGCAGTACTTC,CASSYVPASGRGEQYF
NA,TRBV7-2,TRBD2,TRBJ2-7,TGTGCCAGCAGCCAAGACGTCGGGAGGGGGTACGAGCAGTACTTC,CASSQDVGRGYEQYF
NA,TRBV5-1,NA,TRBJ2-5,TGCGCCAGCACTCTTTTTTCAGGTTTACAAGAGACCCAGTACTTC,CASTLFSGLQETQYF
NA,TRBV6-1,NA,TRBJ1-1,TGTGCCAGCACGCGGGTTCGGGGTACTGAAGCTTTCTTT,CASTRVRGTEAFF
few,TRBV7-2,NA,TRBJ1-1,TGTGCCAGCAGCTTATTTGGCATGAACACTGAAGCTTTCTTT,CASSLFGMNTEAFF
once,TRBV6-4,NA,TRBJ1-1,TGTGCCAGCCGGACAGATAGAATGAACACTGAAGCTTTCTTT,CASRTDRMNTEAFF
NA,TRBV20-1,NA,TRBJ2-5,TGCAGTGCTAGAGACCCACTAGCCTTGGAGACCCAGTACTTC,CSARDPLALETQYF
NA,TRBV18,TRBD1,TRBJ2-2,TGTGCCAGCTCCCCACAGGACAGGGCCGGGGAGCTGTTTTTT,CASSPQDRAGELFF
NA,TRBV9,NA,TRBJ2-3,TGTGCCAGCAGCGTAGCTACAGTCGGGCGGGATACGCAGTATTTT,CASSVATVGRDTQYF
NA,TRBV5-1,NA,TRBJ1-3,TGCGCCAGCAGCTTGGGAGGGCACTCCCGTTCTGGAAACACCATATATTTT,CASSLGGHSRSGNTIYF
few,TRBV9,NA,TRBJ2-3,TGTGCCAGCAGCGTACAGGAAGGAGATACGCAGTATTTT,CASSVQEGDTQYF
few,TRBV3-1,NA,TRBJ2-7,TGTGCCAGCAGCAAGAGGGGGGTCTCGGACGAGCAGTACTTC,CASSKRGVSDEQYF
NA,TRBV4-3,TRBD2,TRBJ2-1,TGCGCCAGCAGCCAAGCTAGAAGCGGGAGAGGGGCGAATGAGCAGTTCTTC,CASSQARSGRGANEQFF
NA,TRBV7-9,NA,TRBJ2-7,TGTGCCAGCAGCTCCCCGTTTAAGCGCGGGGTGAACGAGCAGTACTTC,CASSSPFKRGVNEQYF
many,TRBV10-3,NA,TRBJ2-2,TGTGCCATCGGGGACCCGAACACCGGGGAGCTGTTTTTT,CAIGDPNTGELFF
many,TRBV6-5,NA,TRBJ1-1,TGTGCCAGCAGTTACGTGGCGACAGGCTACAACACTGAAGCTTTCTTT,CASSYVATGYNTEAFF
few,TRBV12-3/TRBV12-4,TRBD1,TRBJ1-2,TGTGCCAGCACCCCCACAGGACAGGGGGCTGGCTACACCTTC,CASTPTGQGAGYTF
NA,TRBV5-1,NA,TRBJ1-4,TGCGCCAGCAGCTTGGAGTATGAAAAACTGTTTTTT,CASSLEYEKLFF